A single sample is the source of the 2 T cell receptor beta chains below, sequenced in a study of shared clonotypes between healthy human individuals. Data came from immunoSEQ multiplex PCR; TCRdb stores just in-frame clones and leaves some out. The profile shows about 2.4 million clones, 80% to 95% of them singletons. Sequenced: naive CD4+ T cells from PBMCs. Indicated subset: CD45RA+ positively selected. Every receptor here comes from a man between 18 and 35 years old in good health. Some clones in this sample may be carry-over from other donors' samples.

The chain carries TRBV5-1 and TRBJ2-7; possible D gene TRBD2, 5 bases. Germline values: CDR1 SGHRS, CDR2 YFSETQ. Trimming pared 5 bases from V and 2 bases from J, leaving 11 bases between. The CDR3 sequence is 13 residues long. The CDR3 sequence is CASSNTGAYEQYF. The CDR3 bases are TGCGCCAGCAGTAACACCGGGGCCTACGAGCAGTACTTC.

Note on this clone: Other DNA sequences in this sample translate to the same CDR3. The J gene is TRBJ1-2, the V gene TRBV18, with D perhaps matching TRBD1 (6 bases). The CDR3 has 13 residues. Germline loops: CDR1 KGHSH, CDR2 LQKENI. V gave up 3 bases and J gave up 2 bases, with 7 bases separating them. CDR3: CASSPGQNYGYTF. The DNA for the CDR3 is TGTGCCAGCTCACCTGGACAGAACTATGGCTACACCTTC.